This T cell receptor beta chain was recovered during a study of CD8 T cells in Susac syndrome. Study background: Sequenced Susac syndrome patients included six with clinically active disease and eight in remission.

The patients with Susac syndrome satisfied recently defined diagnostic criteria for either definite or probable disease. This CDR3 region has 15 residues. Losses at the gene ends were 1 base for V and 4 bases for J; bases not matched to a gene: 9. Germline lookup yields CDR1 DFQATT and CDR2 SNEGSKA (reference sequence). A quantity of roughly 0.5 to 1 ug RNA underwent reverse transcription using random hexamers. By means of immunoSEQ multiplex PCR, TCR beta CDR3 spanning 54 Vbeta and 13 Jbeta underwent amplification. From the immunoSEQ multiplex PCR reads, TCRdb called clonotypes with MiXCR, one entry per CDR3 protein. This table has fewer than 90,000 distinct CDR3 sequences, approximately 94% appearing once.

The specimen was CD8+ T cells from PBMCs. The chain is built from TRBV20-1 and TRBJ2-7; 8 nucleotides agree with TRBD2. This clonotype originated in a human donor with Susac syndrome. CDR3 protein: CSARAPAGAFYEQYF. CDR3 nucleotides: TGCAGTGCTAGAGCACCAGCGGGGGCCTTTTACGAGCAGTACTTC.